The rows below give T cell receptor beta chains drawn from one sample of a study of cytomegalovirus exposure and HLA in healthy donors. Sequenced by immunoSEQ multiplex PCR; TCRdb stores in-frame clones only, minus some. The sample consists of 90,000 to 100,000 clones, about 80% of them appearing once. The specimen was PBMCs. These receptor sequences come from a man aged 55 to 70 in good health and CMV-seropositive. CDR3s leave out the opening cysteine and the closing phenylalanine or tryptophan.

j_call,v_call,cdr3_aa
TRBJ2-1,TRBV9,ASSLAGGINEQF
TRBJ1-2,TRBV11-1,ASSPGQHYGYT
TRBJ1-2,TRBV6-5,ASSYSISLANYGYT
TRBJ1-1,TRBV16,ASSRRFDGTEAF
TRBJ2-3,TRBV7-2,ASSSRVGDNTQY
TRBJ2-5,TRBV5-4,ASSLRLAGGQRETQY
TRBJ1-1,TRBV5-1,ASSTQGNTEAF
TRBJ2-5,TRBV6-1,ASRPRDRGRETQY
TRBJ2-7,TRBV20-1,SCPQGNEQY
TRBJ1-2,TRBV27,ASSPSFTGTGLSGYT
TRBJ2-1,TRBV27,ASSLGDRNEQF
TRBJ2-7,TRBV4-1,ASSQEWTGGIYEQY
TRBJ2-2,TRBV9,ASSKGLAGGLGTGELF
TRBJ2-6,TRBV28,ASSFGGTSGANVLT
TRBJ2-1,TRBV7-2,ASSLGLAGGLRYNEQF
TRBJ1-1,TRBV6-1,ASSAQGNTEAF
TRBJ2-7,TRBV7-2,ASSLAWGEDEQY
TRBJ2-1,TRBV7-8,ASSLVPRLAGGSEQF
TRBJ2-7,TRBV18,ASSQNGQGIGEQY
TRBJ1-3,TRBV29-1,SVAGTGVSGNTIY
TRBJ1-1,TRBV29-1,SVEETGVNTEAF
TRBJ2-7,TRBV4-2,ASSQGGRGETYEQY
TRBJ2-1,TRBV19,ASDGSGGYNEQF
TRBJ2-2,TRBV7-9,ASSSVGGTGELF
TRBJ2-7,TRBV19,ASSIRGSSYEQY
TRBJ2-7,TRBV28,ASSFGPGTSGGEAYEQY
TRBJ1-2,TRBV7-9,ASSSAAGFYGYT
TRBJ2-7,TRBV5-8,ASSHGVVEQY
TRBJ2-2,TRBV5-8,ASSAPPGLAGGPSGELF
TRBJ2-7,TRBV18,ASSPLQGAGSEQY
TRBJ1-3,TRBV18,ASSPQPGTGNTIY
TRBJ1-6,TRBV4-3,ASSPGQVNSPLH
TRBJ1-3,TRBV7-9,ASSFITESSGNTIY
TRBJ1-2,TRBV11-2,ASSLGVANYGYT
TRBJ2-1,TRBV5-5,ASGLAVYNEQF
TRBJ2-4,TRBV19,ASSTPPLRLAKNIQY
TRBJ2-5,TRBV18,ASSPIGEETQY
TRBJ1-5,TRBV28,ASGSWTGGAGQPQH
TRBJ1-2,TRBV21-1,ASRWDSSNYGYT
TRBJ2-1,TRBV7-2,ASSSQWGISYNEQF
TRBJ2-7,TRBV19,ASSPDRGRDEQY
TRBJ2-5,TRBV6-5,ASRRTVQETQY
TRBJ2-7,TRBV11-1,ASSLGLVGQNYEQY
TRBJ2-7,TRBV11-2,ASSLFSTYEQY
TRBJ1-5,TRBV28,ASVRGGWQPQH
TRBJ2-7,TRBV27,ASSYHRDRGTYEQY